The rows below give T cell receptor beta chains drawn from one sample of a study of cytomegalovirus exposure and HLA in healthy donors. The protocol was immunoSEQ multiplex PCR, while the TCRdb copy is restricted to in-frame clones and leaves out a portion. The table records 220,000 or so clones, 60% to 80% of them present only once. What was sequenced was PBMCs. These receptors all come from a woman in her 30s in good health and CMV-seronegative. CDR3s include the opening cysteine and the closing phenylalanine or tryptophan. A D gene is named only where the DNA matches it firmly. For some rows the clone size is stated as once, few or many, or as a class when expanded; others skip it.

D	J	V	size	DNA	CDR3
TRBD1	TRBJ2-7	TRBV7-3	NA	TGTGCCAGCAGCTTAGGGGGCAGGGGGAACGAGCAGTACTTC	CASSLGGRGNEQYF
TRBD2	TRBJ2-3	TRBV28	NA	TGTGCCAGCAGTTCCCCCCAAGCGGGAGGCGATACGCAGTATTTT	CASSSPQAGGDTQYF
NA	TRBJ1-2	TRBV7-8	NA	TGTGCCAGCAGCTTAGCGGGTTTTGGCAGGAATCATGGCTACACCTTC	CASSLAGFGRNHGYTF
TRBD2	TRBJ2-3	TRBV7-2	NA	TGTGCCAGCAGCGGAACTGGGAGCGGGAGTACAGATACGCAGTATTTT	CASSGTGSGSTDTQYF
NA	TRBJ2-3	TRBV5-1	NA	TGCGCCAGCAGCTTACAGGGGGACTATAGCACAGATACGCAGTATTTT	CASSLQGDYSTDTQYF
NA	TRBJ1-2	TRBV11-3	few	TGTGCCAGCAGCTTCAATATCGGGGAAGGCTACACCTTC	CASSFNIGEGYTF
NA	TRBJ2-2	TRBV9	NA	TGTGCCAGCAGCGTAGAAACCCGCGCGGCCGGGGAGCTGTTTTTT	CASSVETRAAGELFF
NA	TRBJ2-7	TRBV21-1	NA	TGTGCCAGCAGCAAAGGCCCTTGGGACAGATACTACTACGAGCAGTACTTC	CASSKGPWDRYYYEQYF
TRBD1	TRBJ1-2	TRBV6-1	NA	TGTGCCAGCAGTGAAGCGCTTCTACAGGGGGCCGTCTATGGCTACACCTTC	CASSEALLQGAVYGYTF
TRBD2	TRBJ2-7	TRBV19	NA	TGTGCCAGTAGTGCGCGGACTAGCGGGATTATGTACGAGCAGTACTTC	CASSARTSGIMYEQYF
NA	TRBJ1-1	TRBV7-2	NA	TGTGCCAGCAGCTTAGATTCGAGTAGGGGCACTGAAGCTTTCTTT	CASSLDSSRGTEAFF
NA	TRBJ2-3	TRBV5-4	NA	TGTGCTAGCAGCTTGCTCAGGAAGACAGATACGCAGTATTTT	CASSLLRKTDTQYF
NA	TRBJ1-1	TRBV30	NA	TGTGCCTGGAGTGTACGAAGAGGGACTGAAGCTTTCTTT	CAWSVRRGTEAFF
NA	TRBJ1-5	TRBV2	NA	TGTGCCAGCAGTGTGGACAATAGCAATCAGCCCCAGCATTTT	CASSVDNSNQPQHF
NA	TRBJ1-2	TRBV2	NA	TGTGCCAGCAGTGAGGCAGGTCGGGGCTACACCTTC	CASSEAGRGYTF
NA	TRBJ1-3	TRBV6-5	few	TGTGCCAGCAGTGAAGGGGGAGTTTTGGGATATTTT	CASSEGGVLGYF
NA	TRBJ1-6	TRBV6-5	NA	TGTGCCAGCTCGACAGATTATAATTCACCCCTCCACTTT	CASSTDYNSPLHF